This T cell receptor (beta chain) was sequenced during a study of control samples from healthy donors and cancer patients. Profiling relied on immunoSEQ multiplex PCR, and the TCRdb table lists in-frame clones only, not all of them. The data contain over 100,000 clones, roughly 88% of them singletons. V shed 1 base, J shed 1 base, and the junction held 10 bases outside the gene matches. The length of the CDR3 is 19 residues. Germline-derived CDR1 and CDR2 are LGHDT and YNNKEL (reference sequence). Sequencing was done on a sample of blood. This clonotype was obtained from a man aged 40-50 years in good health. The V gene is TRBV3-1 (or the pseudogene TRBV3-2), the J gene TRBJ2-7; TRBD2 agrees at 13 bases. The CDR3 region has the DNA TGTGCCAGCAGCCAAGCTGTAGGACTAGCGGGGGCGGGGTCCTACGAGCAGTACTTC. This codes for CASSQAVGLAGAGSYEQYF.